The 16 T cell receptor beta chains listed next were all sequenced from one sample in a study of breast tumors, draining lymph nodes, adjacent tissues. TCRdb used MiXCR to reprocess the multiplex PCR reads, holding one entry per CDR3 protein. The sample includes around 22,000 distinct CDR3 sequences, approximately 64% seen only once; the top ten take approximately 21%. Sequencing input: tumor-adjacent breast tissue. The receptors were sampled from a female donor with breast cancer. Some clones in this sample may be carry-over from other donors' samples.

For this clonotype: A read error may produce the germline difference seen at one junction end. The chain has TRBV7-2 and TRBJ2-1; TRBD2 might be the D (6 bases). This CDR3 has 13 residues. Looked up from germline, CDR1 is SGHTA and CDR2 is FQGNSA. The CDR3 spells CASGRQEGNERFF. CDR3 nucleotides: TGTGCCAGCGGGCGGCAGGAGGGCAATGAGCGGTTCTTT.

In its sample, this clonotype ranks as medium-sized (0.01 to 0.1%). This chain joins TRBV6-5 and TRBJ1-2, with D possibly TRBD1 on 6 matching bases. Germline CDR1 MNHEY, CDR2 SVGAGI. The V gene lost 5 bases and the J gene lost 3 bases, with 16 bases spanning the gap. The CDR3 covers 15 residues. This CDR3 is CASSQVAGADYGYTF. The CDR3 DNA reads TGTGCCAGCAGTCAGGTGGCAGGGGCGGACTATGGCTACACCTTC.

As to this clonotype: Here the CDR3 omits its conserved ending phenylalanine or tryptophan, so a read error is the likely source. The rearrangement links TRBV10-2 to TRBJ2-3; no clear D. Germline V gene sequence: CDR1 WSHSY, CDR2 SAAADI. V lost 8 bases, J lost 7 bases, and 19 bases lay in between. The CDR3 has 14 amino acids. This CDR3 is CASGKGPSVNTQYV. CDR3 in DNA: TGCGCCAGCGGGAAGGGCCCATCCGTGAATACGCAGTATGTT.

The chain combines TRBV20-1 with TRBJ2-1; 11 bases are a match to TRBD2. CDR1 is DFQATT, CDR2 SNEGSKA, per germline (reference sequence). This CDR3 comprises 17 residues. After removal of 5 bases from V and 0 bases from J, the junction contained 9 bases not matched to a gene. Written as DNA, the CDR3 is TGCAGTGCTCCCGGGACTAGCGGAAGAGCCTCCTACAATGAGCAGTTCTTC. Residues: CSAPGTSGRASYNEQFF.

Judged by abundance, this clonotype is medium-sized. V usage is TRBV7-2 and J usage is TRBJ1-2; 9 bases map to TRBD1. J gave up 0 bases and V 4 bases, and 9 bases lay outside the gene matches. The CDR3 loop spans 17 amino acids. Germline V lookup: CDR1 SGHTA, CDR2 FQGNSA. The CDR3 region has the DNA TGTGCCAGCAGCTCTAGGTCCGGGACAGGGACTAACTATGGCTACACCTTC. Protein product: CASSSRSGTGTNYGYTF. The variable domain in full, with the rest retrieved from reference TRBV7-2 and TRBJ1-2, is GAGVSQSPSNKVTEKGKDVELRCDPISGHTALYWYRQSLGQGLEFLIYFQGNSAPDKSGLPSDRFSAERTGGSVSTLTIQRTQQEDSAVYLCASSSRSGTGTNYGYTFGSGTRLTVV.

The chain links TRBV7-6 to TRBJ2-3; D remains ambiguous. The CDR3 length is 10 residues. Germline V gene data show CDR1 as SGHVS and CDR2 as FNYEAQ. Trimming shortened V by 11 bases and J by 3 bases, and 6 bases separated the two germline ends. CDR3 sequence: CAGYTDTQYF. The CDR3 bases are TGTGCCGGATATACAGATACGCAGTATTTT. Together with reference TRBV7-6 and TRBJ2-3, the CDR3 gives the full variable domain: GAGVSQSPRYKVTKRGQDVALRCDPISGHVSLYWYRQALGQGPEFLTYFNYEAQQDKSGLPNDRFSAERPEGSISTLTIQRTEQRDSAMYRCAGYTDTQYFGPGTRLTVL.

V and J are TRBV6-5 and TRBJ1-2, with TRBD1 matching 11 bases. The germline V gene encodes CDR1 MNHEY and CDR2 SVGAGI. This CDR3 spans 13 amino acids. J was trimmed by 14 bases and V by 5 bases; bases with no gene match: 10. CDR3 sequence (DNA): TGTGCCAGCAGTCAACGGACAGGGGGCTTCGTGACCTTC. This codes for CASSQRTGGFVTF.

This chain joins TRBV13 and TRBJ1-2; no firm D call. Germline loops: CDR1 PRHDT, CDR2 FYEKMQ (reference sequence). V lost 1 base, J lost 2 bases, and 8 bases lay in between. This CDR3 has 14 residues. In DNA, the CDR3 is TGTGCCAGCAGCTTAGTTTCCGGGAACTATGGCTACACCTTC. Its translation is CASSLVSGNYGYTF.

This clonotype was recorded once. This chain connects TRBV2 to TRBJ1-5, with unresolved D. Trimming removed 3 bases at V and 6 bases at J, with 12 bases between. The germline V gene has CDR1 SNHLY and CDR2 FYNNEI. This CDR3 has 14 amino acids. The CDR3 nucleotides are TGTGCCAGCAGTGAGGATTTCCTGGGTCAGCCCCAGCATTTT. This gives the protein CASSEDFLGQPQHF. Based on the CDR3 plus reference TRBV2 and TRBJ1-5, the full variable domain is EPEVTQTPSHQVTQMGQEVILRCVPISNHLYFYWYRQILGQKVEFLVSFYNNEISEKSEIFDDQFSVERPDGSNFTLKIRSTKLEDSAMYFCASSEDFLGQPQHFGDGTRLSIL.

This clonotype was seen repeatedly, ten times or more. Just one base apart from a much larger clone, this may be a read error. The rearrangement joins TRBV9 to TRBJ2-7; no reliable D call. The CDR3 is 20 residues long. Germline values: CDR1 SGDLS, CDR2 YYNGEE. The germline V and J ends were trimmed by 0 bases and 0 bases, with 25 bases remaining between them. DNA for the CDR3: TGTGCCAGCAGCGTAGGAGACCCGGGCGCATCGAGCGCCTCCTCCTACGAGCAGTACTTC. Translated: CASSVGDPGASSASSYEQYF.

The V and J genes are TRBV7-2 and TRBJ2-5; weak D call: TRBD2 (7 bases). This CDR3 is 14 amino acids long. Germline V gene lookup returns CDR1 SGHTA and CDR2 FQGNSA. V was shortened by 2 bases and J by 4 bases, with 11 bases between the two germline ends. CDR3: CASSLQGRGETQYF. CDR3 DNA: TGTGCCAGCAGCTTACAGGGGAGGGGAGAGACCCAGTACTTC. The whole variable domain, remainder taken from reference TRBV7-2 and TRBJ2-5, is GAGVSQSPSNKVTEKGKDVELRCDPISGHTALYWYRQSLGQGLEFLIYFQGNSAPDKSGLPSDRFSAERTGGSVSTLTIQRTQQEDSAVYLCASSLQGRGETQYFGPGTRLLVL.

This clonotype came up many times. This chain's CDR3 is CASSQDWGGGQSGNTIYF. The CDR3 coding sequence is TGCGCCAGCAGCCAAGATTGGGGGGGGGGTCAATCCGGAAACACCATATATTTT. The chain employs TRBV4-3 and TRBJ1-3; D is perhaps TRBD1 (5 bases). The germline CDR1 and CDR2 sequences are LGHNA and YSLEER. Trimming took off 0 bases at V and 4 bases at J, with 19 bases between the two ends. CDR3 length: 18 amino acids.

This clonotype is termed medium-sized (0.01 to 0.1%). This chain joins TRBV19 and TRBJ1-6; D remains unclear. Trimming left V 6 bases short and J 5 bases short, with 17 bases between. CDR1 and CDR2 from the germline V gene are LNHDA and SQIVND (reference sequence). The CDR3 loop spans 16 amino acids. This CDR3 is CASRPQSTADNSPLHF. In nucleotides, the CDR3 is TGTGCCAGTAGACCCCAGTCCACTGCGGATAATTCACCCCTCCACTTT.

The table lists this clonotype with many counts. V and J are TRBV6-2 or TRBV6-3 and TRBJ1-5, with 10 bases matching TRBD1. Germline values: CDR1 MNHEY, CDR2 SVGEGT. This CDR3 is built from 16 residues. V gave up 1 base and J gave up 7 bases; unmatched junction bases: 7. Here the CDR3 DNA reads TGTGCCAGCAGTTACTGGGGACAGGGGCGAGTCCAGCCCCAGCATTTT. Its protein product is CASSYWGQGRVQPQHF.

This clonotype has a handful of counts. V and J are TRBV28 and TRBJ1-1; perhaps TRBD1 as D (6 bases). The V and J ends lost 1 base and 0 bases respectively, with 12 bases between them. Per germline, CDR1 MDHEN and CDR2 SYDVKM. The CDR3 length is 16 residues. CDR3 bases: TGTGCCAGCAGTTTATTACAGGGCTACATGAACACTGAAGCTTTCTTT. It encodes CASSLLQGYMNTEAFF.

At least ten counts were recorded for this clonotype. A much larger clone lies a single base off, so this may be a read error. The chain employs TRBV5-6 and TRBJ2-7; D is unresolved. CDR1 and CDR2 from the germline V gene are SGHDT and YYEEEE. The CDR3 extends over 12 amino acids. The V and J ends lost 4 bases and 6 bases respectively, with 11 bases between them. CDR3 nucleotide sequence: TGTGCCAGCAGCCTTCCCCGGGCCGAGCAGTACTTC. This sequence encodes CASSLPRAEQYF.